The sequence of this T cell receptor beta chain was determined in a study of tumor and adjacent non-tumor tissue in lung cancer. For the study at large: Histology: 12 adenocarcinoma, a couple of squamous cell carcinoma, 1 small cell lung cancer.

Three rounds of nested PCR, following a modified ARM-PCR protocol, produced the TCRbeta library. TCRdb fed the multiplex PCR reads into MiXCR, producing one record per CDR3 protein. This sample has some 80,000 distinct CDR3 sequences, with over 60% found just once. The template was RNA from unsorted bulk tissue. Distant lung tissue was collected more than 3 cm away from the tumor edge. The sequence was collected from a man between 65 and 80 years old with non-small cell lung cancer. Input material: distant non-tumor lung tissue.

CDR3 loop: CVTKAGVNTEAFF. CDR3 bases: TGTGTCACTAAGGCAGGGGTTAACACTGAAGCTTTCTTT. The J gene is TRBJ1-1, the V gene TRBV6-5; D possibly corresponds to TRBD1 (6 bases). The CDR3 sequence is 13 residues long. Germline V gene data show CDR1 as MNHEY and CDR2 as SVGAGI.